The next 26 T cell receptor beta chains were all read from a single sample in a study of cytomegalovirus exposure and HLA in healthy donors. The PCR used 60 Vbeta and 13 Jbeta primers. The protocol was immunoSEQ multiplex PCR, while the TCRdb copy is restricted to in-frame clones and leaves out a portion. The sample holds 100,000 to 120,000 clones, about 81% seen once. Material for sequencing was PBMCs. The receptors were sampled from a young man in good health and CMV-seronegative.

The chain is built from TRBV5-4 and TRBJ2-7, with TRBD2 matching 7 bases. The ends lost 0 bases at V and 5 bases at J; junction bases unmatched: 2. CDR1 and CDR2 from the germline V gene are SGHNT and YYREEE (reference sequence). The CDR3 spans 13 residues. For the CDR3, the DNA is TGTGCCAGCAGCTTGGTGAGCGGGAACGAGCAGTACTTC. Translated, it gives CASSLVSGNEQYF. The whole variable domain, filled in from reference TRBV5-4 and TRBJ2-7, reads ETGVTQSPTHLIKTRGQQVTLRCSSQSGHNTVSWYQQALGQGPQFIFQYYREEENGRGNFPPRFSGLQFPNYSSELNVNALELDDSALYLCASSLVSGNEQYFGPGTRLTVT.

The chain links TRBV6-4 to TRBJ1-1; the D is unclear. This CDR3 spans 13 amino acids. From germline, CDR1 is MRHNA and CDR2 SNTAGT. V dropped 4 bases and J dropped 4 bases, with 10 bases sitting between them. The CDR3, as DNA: TGTGCCAGCAGTGCCGAGGGCATCACTGAAGCTTTCTTT. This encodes CASSAEGITEAFF.

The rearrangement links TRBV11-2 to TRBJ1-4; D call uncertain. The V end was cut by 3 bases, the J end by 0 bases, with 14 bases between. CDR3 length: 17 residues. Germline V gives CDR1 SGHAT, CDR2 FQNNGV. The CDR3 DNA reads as TGTGCCAGCAGCTTTACGGGAACCCCGCCAACTAATGAAAAACTGTTTTTT. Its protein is CASSFTGTPPTNEKLFF.

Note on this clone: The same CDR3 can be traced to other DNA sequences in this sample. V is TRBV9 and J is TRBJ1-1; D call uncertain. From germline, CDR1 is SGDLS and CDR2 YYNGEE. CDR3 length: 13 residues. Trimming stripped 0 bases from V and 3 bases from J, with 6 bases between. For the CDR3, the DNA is TGTGCCAGCAGCGTAGGGCAGTACACTGAAGCTTTCTTT. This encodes CASSVGQYTEAFF.

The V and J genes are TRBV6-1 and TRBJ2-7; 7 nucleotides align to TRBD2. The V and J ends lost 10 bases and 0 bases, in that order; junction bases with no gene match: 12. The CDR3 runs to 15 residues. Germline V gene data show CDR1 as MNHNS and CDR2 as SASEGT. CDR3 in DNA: TGTGCCAATGCAATGGCAGGCGGGAGCTCCTACGAGCAGTACTTC. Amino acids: CANAMAGGSSYEQYF.

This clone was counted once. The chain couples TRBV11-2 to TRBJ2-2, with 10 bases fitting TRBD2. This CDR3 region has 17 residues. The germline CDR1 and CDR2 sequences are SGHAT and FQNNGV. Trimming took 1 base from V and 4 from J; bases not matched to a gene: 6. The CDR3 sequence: CASSLVISGRATGELFF. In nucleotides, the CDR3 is TGTGCCAGCAGCTTAGTTATCAGCGGGAGGGCCACCGGGGAGCTGTTTTTT.

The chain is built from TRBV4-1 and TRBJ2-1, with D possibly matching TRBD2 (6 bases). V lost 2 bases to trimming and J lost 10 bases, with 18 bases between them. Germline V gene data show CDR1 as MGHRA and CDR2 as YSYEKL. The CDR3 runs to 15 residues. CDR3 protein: CASSQLRSGRLEQFF. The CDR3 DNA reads TGCGCCAGCAGCCAACTCCGAAGCGGGCGTCTAGAGCAGTTCTTC.

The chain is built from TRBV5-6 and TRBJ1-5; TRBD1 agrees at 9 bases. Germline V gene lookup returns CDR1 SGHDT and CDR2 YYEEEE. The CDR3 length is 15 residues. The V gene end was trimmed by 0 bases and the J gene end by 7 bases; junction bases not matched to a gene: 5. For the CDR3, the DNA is TGTGCCAGCAGCTTGGGGACAGGGGTCCGGCAGCCCCAGCATTTT. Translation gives CASSLGTGVRQPQHF.

This CDR3 is CSARAGGGYTF. Here the CDR3 DNA reads TGCAGTGCTAGGGCAGGGGGCGGCTACACCTTC. The rearrangement links TRBV20-1 to TRBJ1-2, with 8 nucleotides matching TRBD1. The V segment lost 3 bases and the J segment 8 bases; nucleotides outside the gene matches: 2. This CDR3 contains 11 residues. Germline V gene data show CDR1 as DFQATT and CDR2 as SNEGSKA (reference sequence).

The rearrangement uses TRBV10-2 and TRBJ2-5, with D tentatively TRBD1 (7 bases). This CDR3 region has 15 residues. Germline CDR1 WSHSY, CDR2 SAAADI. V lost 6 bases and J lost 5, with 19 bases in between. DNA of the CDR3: TGCGCCAGCAGCGGCGGGACAGATCTCCCTGAGACCCAGTACTTC. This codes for CASSGGTDLPETQYF.

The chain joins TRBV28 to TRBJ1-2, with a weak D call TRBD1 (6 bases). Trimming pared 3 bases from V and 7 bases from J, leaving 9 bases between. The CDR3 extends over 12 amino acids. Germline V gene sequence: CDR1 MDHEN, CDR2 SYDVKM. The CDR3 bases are TGTGCCAGCAGTTTGTCAGGGGCTGGCTACACCTTC. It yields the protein CASSLSGAGYTF.

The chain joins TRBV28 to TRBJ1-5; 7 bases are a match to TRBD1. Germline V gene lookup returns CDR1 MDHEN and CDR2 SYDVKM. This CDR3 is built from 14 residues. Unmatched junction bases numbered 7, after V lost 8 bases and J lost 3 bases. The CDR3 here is CASGPTGFNQPQHF. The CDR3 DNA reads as TGTGCCAGCGGACCGACAGGGTTCAATCAGCCCCAGCATTTT.

CDR3 nucleotides: TGTGCCACCAGCAGAGGCGGAGGGAACACCGGGGAGCTGTTTTTT. This encodes CATSRGGGNTGELFF. The chain joins TRBV15 to TRBJ2-2; weak D call: TRBD2 (5 bases). CDR1 is LNHNV and CDR2 is YYDKDF in the germline V gene (reference sequence). The V end was cut by 1 base, the J end by 1 base, with 7 bases between. The CDR3 sequence is 15 residues long.

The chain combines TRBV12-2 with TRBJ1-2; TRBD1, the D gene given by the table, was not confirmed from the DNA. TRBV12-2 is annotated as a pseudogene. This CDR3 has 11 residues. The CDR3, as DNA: TGTGCAAGTCGCCCAACATATGGCTACACCTTC. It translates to CASRPTYGYTF.

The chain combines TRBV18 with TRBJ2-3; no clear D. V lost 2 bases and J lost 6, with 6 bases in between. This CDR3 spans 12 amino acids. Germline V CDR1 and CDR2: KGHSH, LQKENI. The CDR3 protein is CASSPEADTQYF. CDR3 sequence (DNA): TGTGCCAGCTCACCAGAGGCGGATACGCAGTATTTT.

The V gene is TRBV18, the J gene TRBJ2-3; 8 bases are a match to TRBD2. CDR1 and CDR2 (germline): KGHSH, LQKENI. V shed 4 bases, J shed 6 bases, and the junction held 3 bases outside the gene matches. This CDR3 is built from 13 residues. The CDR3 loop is CASSRTSSDTQYF. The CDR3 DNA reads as TGTGCCAGCTCACGGACTAGCTCGGATACGCAGTATTTT.

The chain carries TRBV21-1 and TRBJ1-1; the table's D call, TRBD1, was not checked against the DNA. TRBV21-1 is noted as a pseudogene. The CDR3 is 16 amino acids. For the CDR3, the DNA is TGTGCCAGCAGCAAACCTCACAGCAAACAGAACACTGAAGCTTTCTTT. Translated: CASSKPHSKQNTEAFF.

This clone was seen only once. The CDR3 DNA reads TGTGCCAGCAGCGTAGGGGACAGGGGGCAAGGCTACACCTTC. This translates into CASSVGDRGQGYTF. The V call is TRBV9, the J call TRBJ1-2, with 12 bases lining up with TRBD1. Losses at the gene ends were 0 bases for V and 8 bases for J; bases not matched to a gene: 2. Germline V gene sequence: CDR1 SGDLS, CDR2 YYNGEE. CDR3 length: 14 residues.

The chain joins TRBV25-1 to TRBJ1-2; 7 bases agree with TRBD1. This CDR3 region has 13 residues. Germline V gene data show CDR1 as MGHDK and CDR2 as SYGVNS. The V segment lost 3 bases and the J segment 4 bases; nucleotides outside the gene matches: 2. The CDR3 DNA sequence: TGTGCCAGCAGTGACGGGACAGCCTATGGCTACACCTTC. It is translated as CASSDGTAYGYTF.

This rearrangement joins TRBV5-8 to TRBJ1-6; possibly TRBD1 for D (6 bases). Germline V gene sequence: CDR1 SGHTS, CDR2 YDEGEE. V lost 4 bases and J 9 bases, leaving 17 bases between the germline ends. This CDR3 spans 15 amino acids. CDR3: CASSPKQGIRSPLHF. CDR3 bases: TGTGCCAGCAGCCCAAAACAGGGCATCCGTTCACCCCTCCACTTT. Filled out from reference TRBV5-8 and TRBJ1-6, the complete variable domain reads EAGVTQSPTHLIKTRGQQATLRCSPISGHTSVYWYQQALGLGLQFLLWYDEGEERNRGNFPPRFSGRQFPNYSSELNVNALELEDSALYLCASSPKQGIRSPLHFGNGTRLTVT.

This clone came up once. The CDR3 reads CASSGTGGVQPQHF. Written as DNA, the CDR3 is TGTGCCAGCAGTGGGACAGGGGGCGTACAGCCCCAGCATTTT. The rearrangement uses TRBV6-5 and TRBJ1-5; 12 nucleotides align to TRBD1. Germline loops: CDR1 MNHEY, CDR2 SVGAGI. Trimming at V came to 5 bases and at J to 7 bases, leaving 3 bases not matched to a gene. The length of the CDR3 is 14 residues.

The CDR3 sequence is CASSLLGAGVVNTEAFF. The CDR3 nucleotides read TGTGCCAGCAGCTTATTGGGGGCAGGTGTTGTGAACACTGAAGCTTTCTTT. V gene TRBV7-2 combines with J gene TRBJ1-1; perhaps TRBD1 as D (6 bases). Germline V gives CDR1 SGHTA, CDR2 FQGNSA. V was clipped by 2 bases and J by 0 bases, with 16 bases between them. The CDR3 is 17 residues long.

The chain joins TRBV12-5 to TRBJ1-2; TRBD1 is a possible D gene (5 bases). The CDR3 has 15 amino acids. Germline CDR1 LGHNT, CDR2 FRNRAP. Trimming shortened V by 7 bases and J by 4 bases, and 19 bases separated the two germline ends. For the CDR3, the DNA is TGTGCTAGTGCCCACCTGTCCCAGGGTACCTATGGCTACACCTTC. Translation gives CASAHLSQGTYGYTF.

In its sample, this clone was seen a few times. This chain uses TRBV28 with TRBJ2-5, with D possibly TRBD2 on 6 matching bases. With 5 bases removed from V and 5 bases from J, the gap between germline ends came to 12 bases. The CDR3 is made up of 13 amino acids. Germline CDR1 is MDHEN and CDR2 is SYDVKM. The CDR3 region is CASSPGSMETQYF. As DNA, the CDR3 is TGTGCCAGCAGTCCCGGGAGTATGGAGACCCAGTACTTC.

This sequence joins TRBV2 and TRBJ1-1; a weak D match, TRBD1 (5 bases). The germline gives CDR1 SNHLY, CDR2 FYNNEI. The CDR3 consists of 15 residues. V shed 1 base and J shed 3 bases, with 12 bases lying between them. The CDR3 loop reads CASSEEGGAHTEAFF. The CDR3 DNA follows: TGTGCCAGCAGTGAAGAGGGAGGGGCACACACTGAAGCTTTCTTT.

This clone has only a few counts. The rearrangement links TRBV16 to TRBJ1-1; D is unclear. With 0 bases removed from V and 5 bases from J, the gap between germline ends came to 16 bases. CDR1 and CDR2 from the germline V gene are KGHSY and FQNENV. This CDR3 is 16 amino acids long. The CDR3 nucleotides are TGTGCCAGCAGCCAATCACTTCACACCTCGGGGACTGAAGCTTTCTTT. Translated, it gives CASSQSLHTSGTEAFF.